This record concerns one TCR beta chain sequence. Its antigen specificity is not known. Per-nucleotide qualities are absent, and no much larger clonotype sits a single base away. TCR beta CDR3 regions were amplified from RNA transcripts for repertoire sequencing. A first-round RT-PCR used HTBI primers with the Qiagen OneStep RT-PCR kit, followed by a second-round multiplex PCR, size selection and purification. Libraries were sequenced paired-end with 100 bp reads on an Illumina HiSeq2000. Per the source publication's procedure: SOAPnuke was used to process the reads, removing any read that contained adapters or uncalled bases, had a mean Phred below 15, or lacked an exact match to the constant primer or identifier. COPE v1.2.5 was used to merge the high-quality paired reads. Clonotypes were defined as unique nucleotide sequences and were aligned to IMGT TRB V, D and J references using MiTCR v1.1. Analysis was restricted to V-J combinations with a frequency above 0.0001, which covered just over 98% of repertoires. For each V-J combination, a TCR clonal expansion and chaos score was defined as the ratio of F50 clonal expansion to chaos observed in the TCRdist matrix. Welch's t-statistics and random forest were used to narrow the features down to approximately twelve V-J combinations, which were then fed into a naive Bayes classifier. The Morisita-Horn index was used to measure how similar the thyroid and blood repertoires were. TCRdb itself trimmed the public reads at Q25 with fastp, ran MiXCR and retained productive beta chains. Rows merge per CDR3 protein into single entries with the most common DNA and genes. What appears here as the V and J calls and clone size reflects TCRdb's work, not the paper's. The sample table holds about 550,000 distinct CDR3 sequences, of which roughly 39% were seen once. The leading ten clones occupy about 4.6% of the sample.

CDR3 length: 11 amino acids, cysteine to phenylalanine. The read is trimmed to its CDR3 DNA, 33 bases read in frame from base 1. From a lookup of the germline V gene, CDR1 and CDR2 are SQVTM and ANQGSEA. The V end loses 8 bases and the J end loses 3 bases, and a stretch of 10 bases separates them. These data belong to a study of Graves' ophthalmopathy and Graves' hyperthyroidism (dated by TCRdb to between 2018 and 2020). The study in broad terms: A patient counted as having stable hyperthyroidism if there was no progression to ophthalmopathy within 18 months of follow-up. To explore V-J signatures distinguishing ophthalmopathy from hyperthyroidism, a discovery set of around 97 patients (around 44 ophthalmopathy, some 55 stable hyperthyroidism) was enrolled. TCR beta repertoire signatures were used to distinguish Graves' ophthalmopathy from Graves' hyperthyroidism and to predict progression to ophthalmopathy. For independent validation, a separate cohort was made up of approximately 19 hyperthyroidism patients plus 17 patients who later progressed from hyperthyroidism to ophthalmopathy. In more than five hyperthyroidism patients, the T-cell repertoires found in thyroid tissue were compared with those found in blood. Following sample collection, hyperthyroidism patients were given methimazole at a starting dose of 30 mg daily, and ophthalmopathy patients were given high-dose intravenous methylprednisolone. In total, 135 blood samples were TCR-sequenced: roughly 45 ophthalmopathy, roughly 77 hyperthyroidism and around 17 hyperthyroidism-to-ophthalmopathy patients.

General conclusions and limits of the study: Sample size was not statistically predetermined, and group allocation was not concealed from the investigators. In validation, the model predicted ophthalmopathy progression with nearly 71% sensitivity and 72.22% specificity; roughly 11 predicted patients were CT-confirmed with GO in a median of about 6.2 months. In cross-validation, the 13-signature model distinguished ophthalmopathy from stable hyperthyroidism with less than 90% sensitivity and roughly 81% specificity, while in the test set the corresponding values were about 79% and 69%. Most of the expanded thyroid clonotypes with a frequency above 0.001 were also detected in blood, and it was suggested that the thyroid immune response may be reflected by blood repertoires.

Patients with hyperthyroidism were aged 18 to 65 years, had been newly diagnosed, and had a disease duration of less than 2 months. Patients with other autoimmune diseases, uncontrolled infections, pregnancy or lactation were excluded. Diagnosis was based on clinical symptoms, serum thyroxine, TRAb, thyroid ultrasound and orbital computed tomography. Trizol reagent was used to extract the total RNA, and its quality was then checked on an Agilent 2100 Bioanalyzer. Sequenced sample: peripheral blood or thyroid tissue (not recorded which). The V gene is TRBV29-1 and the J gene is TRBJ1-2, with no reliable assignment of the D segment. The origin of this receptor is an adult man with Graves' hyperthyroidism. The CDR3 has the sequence CSSSGYYGYTF. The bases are TGCAGCAGTTCCGGTTACTATGGCTACACCTTC.